This TCR beta chain derives from a study of T-cell memory formation after mild COVID-19. Overall study context: Most TCR clusters belonged to a single donor. Overall study findings and caveats: Later expanders leaned CD4+, whereas day 15 to 85 contracting clones were balanced CD4/CD8.

TCRdb analysed the 5' RACE reads with MiXCR anew, one entry per CDR3 protein. Of about 400,000 distinct CDR3 sequences in the sample, approximately 25% were seen once. Points on this clonotype: Its antigen is as yet unknown.

Germline trimming cut 0 bases from V and 1 base from J; bases unmatched to any gene: 11. The germline V gene encodes CDR1 SGHKS and CDR2 YYEKEE (reference sequence). CDR3 length: 20 residues. The rearrangement joins TRBV5-5 to TRBJ2-1; TRBD2 matches 12 bases. The sequencing sample was made of PBMCs or a T cell subset sorted from them (not recorded which). This sequence originates from an adult woman who had mild COVID-19 (a few samples of this study predate the infection). Cell type and time point are not known. The CDR3 DNA reads TGTGCCAGCAGCTTGGTTCAGTCGAGACTAGCGGGAGAATCCTACAATGAGCAGTTCTTC. It specifies CASSLVQSRLAGESYNEQFF.